This is a list of T cell receptor beta chains from one sample in a study of CD4+ T cells in melanoma. Sequencing used immunoSEQ multiplex PCR; TCRdb keeps in-frame clones, though not all of them. There are about 18,000 clones in the sample; around 85% occur only once, and about 5% lies in the top ten. The sample comprised cells from a culture (not recorded whether cultured in vitro). The receptors stem from a human donor with melanoma. The conserved cysteine and the conserved F or W are not part of the CDR3 here. A D gene is named only where the DNA matches it firmly.

d_call	v_call	j_call	cdr3_aa
-	TRBV2	TRBJ2-7	ASSAWTYEQY
-	TRBV7-7	TRBJ1-1	AREIEGIANTEAF
-	TRBV7-8	TRBJ1-1	ASRAGHSNTEAF
-	TRBV5-1	TRBJ2-3	ASSLKGADTQY
-	TRBV7-2	TRBJ2-2	ASSLLLRSYTGELF
TRBD1	TRBV6-4	TRBJ1-1	ASRDRENTEAF
-	TRBV7-9	TRBJ1-4	ASSLFGNEKLF
TRBD2	TRBV19	TRBJ2-5	ASGAGGQETQY
TRBD2	TRBV29-1	TRBJ2-7	SAGTSGGGPYEQY
-	TRBV2	TRBJ2-5	ASNPGVETQY
-	TRBV11-2	TRBJ2-1	ASSRDPANEQF
-	TRBV6-5	TRBJ1-1	ASSYGDKLY
-	TRBV5-6	TRBJ2-5	ASSVEEEDLETQY
-	TRBV5-4	TRBJ2-1	ASSPHGTSSYNEQF
-	TRBV5-4	TRBJ1-2	ASSPAARMDGYT
-	TRBV9	TRBJ2-4	ASSLEVRGDIQY
TRBD2	TRBV29-1	TRBJ2-7	SVWTSGFYEQY
TRBD2	TRBV27	TRBJ2-5	ASSLLGLAGGETQY
-	TRBV5-1	TRBJ2-1	ASRSGTDPTWF
-	TRBV30	TRBJ2-7	AWSPDLSREQY
-	TRBV6-5	TRBJ2-7	ASSYGRLRNEQY
-	TRBV7-9	TRBJ2-3	ASSLAGIDTQY
TRBD1	TRBV18	TRBJ1-1	ASFLGQSMNTEAF
-	TRBV5-4	TRBJ1-1	ASSLGGRTEAF
-	TRBV10-3	TRBJ2-7	ATTWQGHDEQY
-	TRBV5-6	TRBJ2-4	ASSSNLGGIQY
-	TRBV5-1	TRBJ1-3	ASSLGPGTGNTIY
TRBD1	TRBV5-6	TRBJ2-2	ASSFRDRATGELF
-	TRBV11-2	TRBJ1-2	ASSLAGSGYT
TRBD1	TRBV5-1	TRBJ1-4	ASSLGQGGNEKLF
TRBD1	TRBV6-6	TRBJ1-2	ASSGTGDHYGYT
-	TRBV29-1	TRBJ2-1	SGTVSSYNEQF
-	TRBV7-9	TRBJ1-2	ASSLDEGVCT
TRBD2	TRBV6-1	TRBJ2-5	ASSGRSGGWETQY
-	TRBV7-2	TRBJ2-1	ASSSSRVGNEQF
-	TRBV6-1	TRBJ1-1	ASSEAPGMETEAF
-	TRBV27	TRBJ2-6	ASSLDRTPASGANVLT
-	TRBV2	TRBJ2-1	ASEQPLRDVNYEQF
-	TRBV7-9	TRBJ1-5	ASSLTNQPQH
TRBD1	TRBV13	TRBJ2-7	ASSYPTGTGHYEQY
-	TRBV2	TRBJ2-3	ASSGALVTDTQY
TRBD1	TRBV7-3	TRBJ1-1	ASSLTGIATEAF
-	TRBV5-6	TRBJ2-3	ASSWGNSDTDTQY
-	TRBV30	TRBJ2-7	AWSVRYEQY
-	TRBV6-5	TRBJ1-5	ASSPKSGFQPQH
-	TRBV5-1	TRBJ1-4	ASSQSPEKANEKLF
-	TRBV10-1	TRBJ2-3	ASSPGAPTDTQY
TRBD1	TRBV29-1	TRBJ2-7	SASGTGVYEQY
-	TRBV7-3	TRBJ2-5	ASSLTPFGGETQY
-	TRBV19	TRBJ1-5	ASSIYSGGSGQPQH
TRBD2	TRBV9	TRBJ2-3	ASSVAPSRSGGLDTQY
TRBD2	TRBV7-2	TRBJ2-7	ASSSPERGSYEQY
-	TRBV5-1	TRBJ2-7	ASSLDLSGLY